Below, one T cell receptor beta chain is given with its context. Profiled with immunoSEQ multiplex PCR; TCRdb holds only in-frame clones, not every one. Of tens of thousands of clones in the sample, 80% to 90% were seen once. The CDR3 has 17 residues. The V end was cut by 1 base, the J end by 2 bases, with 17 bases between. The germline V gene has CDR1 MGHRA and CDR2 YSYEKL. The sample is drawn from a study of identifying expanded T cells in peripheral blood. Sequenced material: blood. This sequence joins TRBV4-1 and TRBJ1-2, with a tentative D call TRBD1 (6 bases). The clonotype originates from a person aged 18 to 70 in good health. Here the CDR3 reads CASSQGVKFGGNYGYTF. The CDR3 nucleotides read TGCGCCAGCAGCCAAGGGGTTAAGTTTGGGGGCAACTATGGCTACACCTTC.